This T cell receptor (beta chain) was observed in a study of beta chain features in type 1 diabetes. Whole-study findings and limits: Shorter templates might be favored by PCR, and equally so in patients and in controls. Patients with type 1 diabetes showed fewer VDJ junction insertions and more deletions. Shortening of TCRB CDR3s, moderate but significant, appeared in all four CD4+ subsets of Type 1 diabetes patients.

Sorting that relied on CD45RO/CCR7/CD25/CD127/CD95/CD27 yielded CD4+ naive, central memory, regulatory and stem cell-like memory cells. Germline assignment: CDR1 SGDLS and CDR2 YYNGEE. The CDR3 loop spans 17 amino acids. The junction had 7 bases not matched to a gene; V was cut back by 2 bases and J by 5 bases. This clone was counted between two and nine times. What it recognizes is unknown. The sequenced template was cDNA made from the entire isolated RNA. Profiling relied on immunoSEQ multiplex PCR, and the TCRdb table lists in-frame clones only, not all of them. The sample carries a few hundred thousand clones, roughly 14% recorded once.

Sequenced input: naive CD4+ T cells from blood. The sequence came from a woman aged 18-29 years with type 1 diabetes. The chain recombines TRBV9 with TRBJ2-1, with 13 nucleotides matching TRBD2. The CDR3 DNA is TGTGCCAGCAGCGTGAGGCGAGGGACTAGCGGGGACAATGAGCAGTTCTTC. Translation gives CASSVRRGTSGDNEQFF.